This is a list of T cell receptor beta chains from one sample in a study of blood T cell repertoires in COVID-19. The protocol was immunoSEQ multiplex PCR, while the TCRdb copy is restricted to in-frame clones and leaves out a portion. Of under 45,000 clones listed, approximately 84% are singletons. Sequencing was performed on peripheral blood. These receptors were obtained from a man between 70 and 80 years old with COVID-19, enrolled during active disease. CDR3s include the opening cysteine and the closing phenylalanine or tryptophan. The D gene is left open where the match is weak. Clone size is not always given. Where it is, it says once, few, many or a class for expanded clones.

j_call v_call clone_size d_call cdr3_length cdr3_nt cdr3_aa
TRBJ1-1 TRBV2 - - 14 TGTGCCAGCAGTGGCCGTTTCGGACAGTCTGAAGCTTTCTTT CASSGRFGQSEAFF
TRBJ1-2 TRBV28 - - 16 TGTGCCAGCAGTTCCTTTTTGCTGGGCACCTTATATGGCTACACCTTC CASSSFLLGTLYGYTF
TRBJ2-7 TRBV7-2 - TRBD1 15 TGTGCCAGCAGCTTTGGGGACAGCGCAATCTACGAGCAGTACTTC CASSFGDSAIYEQYF
TRBJ2-1 TRBV4-3 - - 14 TGCGCCAGCAGCCAAATTCTTCTCGGCAATGAGCAGTTCTTC CASSQILLGNEQFF
TRBJ2-5 TRBV28 - - 14 TGTGCCAGCAGTTTTTTGGCAACCCAAGAGACCCAGTACTTC CASSFLATQETQYF
TRBJ1-1 TRBV29-1 - - 13 TGCAGCGTCCATCAGGGGAAAGGGACTGAAGCTTTCTTT CSVHQGKGTEAFF
TRBJ1-5 TRBV18 - - 13 TGTGCCAGCTCACCCGCAGTGCGGCAGCCCCAGCATTTT CASSPAVRQPQHF
TRBJ2-3 TRBV9 - - 14 TGTGCCTCCTCAAAGGAGGGGTACGCAGATACGCAGTATTTT CASSKEGYADTQYF
TRBJ1-4 TRBV3-1/TRBV3-2 once - 16 TGTGCCAGCAGCCTTTTCTCCGGGACACCTGGTGAAAAACTGTTTTTT CASSLFSGTPGEKLFF
TRBJ1-1 TRBV6-1 - - 14 TGTGCCAGCAGTGAAGTCGGGTCCTACACTGAAGCTTTCTTT CASSEVGSYTEAFF
TRBJ1-6 TRBV27 - TRBD1 16 TGTGCCAGCAGTTTAGCGAGACAGGGCTATAATTCACCCCTCCACTTT CASSLARQGYNSPLHF
TRBJ2-3 TRBV7-2 - - 13 TGTGCCAGCAGCACGGACACTTGGGATACGCAGTATTTT CASSTDTWDTQYF
TRBJ2-1 TRBV27 - TRBD2 20 TGTGCCAGCAGTTTATATTATCGGGTCCGGACTAGCGGGAATAACATTGAGCAGTTCTTC CASSLYYRVRTSGNNIEQFF
TRBJ1-3 TRBV5-1 - - 15 TGCGCCAGCAGCTTGGGAGGACAGTCTGGAAACACCATATATTTT CASSLGGQSGNTIYF
TRBJ1-2 TRBV3-1/TRBV3-2 - TRBD1 15 TGTGCCAGCAGCCCTCGGGACAGGGGGCATGGTGGCTACACCTTC CASSPRDRGHGGYTF
TRBJ2-4 TRBV9 - TRBD1 15 TGTGCCAGCAGCCCCAACAGGGGTGACAGAAACATTCAGTACTTC CASSPNRGDRNIQYF
TRBJ1-4 TRBV18 - TRBD1 15 TGTGCCAGCTCACCCCCGGGACAGGCTAATGAAAAACTGTTTTTT CASSPPGQANEKLFF
TRBJ1-1 TRBV6-2/TRBV6-3 - - 17 TGTGCCAGTAGTATAAGGCCGGGACCCCGGGGGAGCGCTGAAGCTTTCTTT CASSIRPGPRGSAEAFF
TRBJ2-1 TRBV4-2 few TRBD2 14 TGTGCCAGCAGCGAGACTAGCCTGATATATGAGCAGTTCTTC CASSETSLIYEQFF
TRBJ1-1 TRBV5-6 - - 13 TGTGCCAGCAGCTTAGGGACTCGGGGTGAAGCTTTCTTT CASSLGTRGEAFF
TRBJ1-1 TRBV9 - - 13 TGTGCCAGCAGCGTGCTAGAGAACACTGAAGCTTTCTTT CASSVLENTEAFF
TRBJ2-2 TRBV7-9 - TRBD2 17 TGTGCCAGCAGCTCCTTCGGGGCGGGAGGTGAAACCGGGGAGCTGTTTTTT CASSSFGAGGETGELFF
TRBJ1-4 TRBV27 - - 16 TGTGCCAGCGGTCAACTTGGGGAGGTGACTAATGAAAAACTGTTTTTT CASGQLGEVTNEKLFF
TRBJ1-2 TRBV9 - - 16 TGTGCCAGCAGCGCCCGGGGGGAGTACAGGGACTATGGCTACACCTTC CASSARGEYRDYGYTF
TRBJ2-7 TRBV28 - TRBD2 15 TGTGCCAGCAGTTTTGGACTAGCGGGATCCTACGAGCAGTACTTC CASSFGLAGSYEQYF
TRBJ1-1 TRBV5-5 - - 16 TGTGCCAGCAGCTTAATGATGGGAGAGGGGGACACTGAAGCTTTCTTT CASSLMMGEGDTEAFF
TRBJ1-4 TRBV19 - - 13 TGTGCCAGTAGTATGGTGTCGGGTGAAAAACTGTTTTTT CASSMVSGEKLFF
TRBJ1-5 TRBV19 - - 14 TGTGCCAGTAGTATTAGAACAGGCCATCAGCCCCAGCATTTT CASSIRTGHQPQHF